This T cell receptor (beta chain) is drawn from a study of T cell changes during pregnancy in multiple sclerosis. This CDR3 has 15 amino acids. From germline, CDR1 is SEHNR and CDR2 FQNEAQ (reference sequence). Losses at the gene ends were 2 bases for V and 4 bases for J; bases not matched to a gene: 3. The assay was immunoSEQ multiplex PCR, and TCRdb's table has in-frame clones only and misses some. The sample gives tens of thousands of clones, about 90% of which show up once; over 7.5% is in the top ten. The chain links TRBV7-9 to TRBJ1-1, with 11 positions matching TRBD1. This clonotype was sampled from a female donor in good health, enrolled as a control in a pregnancy study. The sample was peripheral blood, taken after pregnancy. CDR3 sequence: CASSLPGQGATEAFF. The CDR3 bases are TGTGCCAGCAGCTTACCTGGACAGGGGGCCACTGAAGCTTTCTTT.